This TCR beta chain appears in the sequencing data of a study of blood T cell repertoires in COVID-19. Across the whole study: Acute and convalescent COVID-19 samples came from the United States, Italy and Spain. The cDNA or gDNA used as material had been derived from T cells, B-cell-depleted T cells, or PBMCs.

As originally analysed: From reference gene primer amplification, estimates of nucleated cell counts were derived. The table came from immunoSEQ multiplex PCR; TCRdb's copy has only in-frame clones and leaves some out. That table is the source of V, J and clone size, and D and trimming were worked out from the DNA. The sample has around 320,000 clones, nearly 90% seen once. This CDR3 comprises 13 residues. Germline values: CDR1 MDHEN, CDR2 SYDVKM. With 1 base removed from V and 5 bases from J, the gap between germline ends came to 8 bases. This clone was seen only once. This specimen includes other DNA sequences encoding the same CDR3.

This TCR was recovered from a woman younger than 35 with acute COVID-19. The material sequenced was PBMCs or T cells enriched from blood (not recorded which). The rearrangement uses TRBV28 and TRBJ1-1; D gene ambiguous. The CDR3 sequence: CASSLSGVTEAFF. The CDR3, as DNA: TGTGCCAGCAGTTTATCCGGGGTGACTGAAGCTTTCTTT.